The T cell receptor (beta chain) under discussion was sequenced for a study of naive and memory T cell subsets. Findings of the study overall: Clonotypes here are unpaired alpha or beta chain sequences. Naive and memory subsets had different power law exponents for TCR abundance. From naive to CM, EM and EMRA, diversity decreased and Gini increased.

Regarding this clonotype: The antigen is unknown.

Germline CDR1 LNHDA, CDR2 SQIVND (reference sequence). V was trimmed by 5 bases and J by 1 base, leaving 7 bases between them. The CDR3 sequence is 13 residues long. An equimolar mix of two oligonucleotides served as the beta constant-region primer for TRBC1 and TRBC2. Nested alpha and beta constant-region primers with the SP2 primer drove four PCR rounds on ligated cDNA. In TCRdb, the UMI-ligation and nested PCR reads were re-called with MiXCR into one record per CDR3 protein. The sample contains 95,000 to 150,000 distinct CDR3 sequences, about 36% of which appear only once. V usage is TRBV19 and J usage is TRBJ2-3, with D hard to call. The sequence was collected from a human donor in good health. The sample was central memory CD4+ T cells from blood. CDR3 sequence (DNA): TGTGCCAGTAGTTACCAGGGCACAGATACGCAGTATTTT. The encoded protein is CASSYQGTDTQYF.